The 22 T cell receptor beta chains below were found in one sample sequenced in a study of blood T cell repertoires in COVID-19. Profiling relied on immunoSEQ multiplex PCR, and the TCRdb table lists in-frame clones only, not all of them. The sample lists around 300,000 clones; roughly nine tenths were seen once. What was sequenced was PBMCs or T cells enriched from blood (not recorded which). These receptors all stem from a woman aged 60-70 years who had recovered from COVID-19.

DNA of the CDR3: TGTGCCAGCAGCGTAGACACAGGGGGTGGCTACACCTTC. Amino acids: CASSVDTGGGYTF. The genes are TRBV9 and TRBJ1-2, with TRBD1 matching 8 bases. The V gene end was trimmed by 0 bases and the J gene end by 7 bases; junction bases not matched to a gene: 2. The CDR3 loop spans 13 amino acids. CDR1 and CDR2 from the germline V gene are SGDLS and YYNGEE.

The chain carries TRBV19 and TRBJ1-6, with D uncertain. Germline CDR1 and CDR2: LNHDA and SQIVND (reference sequence). The germline V and J ends were trimmed by 0 bases and 3 bases, with 15 bases remaining between them. The length of the CDR3 is 18 residues. CDR3 coding DNA: TGTGCCAGTAGTATAGATTCCGGAGGACCCCTCTATAATTCACCCCTCCACTTT. This translates into CASSIDSGGPLYNSPLHF.

The J gene is TRBJ2-3, the V gene TRBV28, with D hard to call. The CDR3 is 15 residues long. The V end lost 8 bases, the J end lost 0 bases, and 15 bases lay between the germline ends. In germline, CDR1 is MDHEN, CDR2 SYDVKM. CDR3 DNA sequence: TGTGCCAGCTCCCCTCTCCCTTCTAGCACAGATACGCAGTATTTT. Amino acids: CASSPLPSSTDTQYF.

The chain uses TRBV7-9 and TRBJ1-1; possibly TRBD1 for D (6 bases). Germline V CDR1 and CDR2: SEHNR, FQNEAQ (reference sequence). Deletions cut 4 bases from V and 2 bases from J, with 17 bases between. The CDR3 is 16 amino acids. Written as DNA, the CDR3 is TGTGCCAGCAGCTCACAGCCGCAGGGGAACAACACTGAAGCTTTCTTT. It is translated as CASSSQPQGNNTEAFF.

The V call is TRBV25-1, the J call TRBJ2-5; 8 nucleotides match TRBD2. Germline-derived CDR1 and CDR2 are MGHDK and SYGVNS. V trimming: 5 bases; J trimming: 3 bases; junction bases outside the gene matches: 5. The CDR3 totals 14 residues. The CDR3 protein is CASSPAGVKETQYF. CDR3 nucleotides: TGTGCCAGCAGTCCAGCGGGAGTTAAAGAGACCCAGTACTTC.

J is TRBJ1-3 and V is TRBV19, with 7 bases aligning to TRBD1. The V gene's germline CDR1 is LNHDA and CDR2 SQIVND (reference sequence). The V segment lost 5 bases and the J segment 2 bases; nucleotides outside the gene matches: 15. The CDR3 sequence is 18 residues long. The DNA of the CDR3 is TGTGCCAGTAGTGCGCTCGGGAAACAGGGGTTAGCTGGAAACACCATATATTTT. Translating it yields CASSALGKQGLAGNTIYF.

The chain couples TRBV5-1 to TRBJ1-3; TRBD1 matches 11 bases. The CDR3 sequence is 16 residues long. V trimming: 4 bases; J trimming: 0 bases; junction bases outside the gene matches: 3. Germline CDR1 and CDR2: SGHRS and YFSETQ. The CDR3 loop is CASSLGTGGSGNTIYF. The CDR3 DNA is TGCGCCAGCAGCCTCGGGACAGGGGGCTCTGGAAACACCATATATTTT.

The chain joins TRBV2 to TRBJ2-6; the match to TRBD1 covers 7 bases. Per germline, CDR1 SNHLY and CDR2 FYNNEI. The CDR3 covers 16 residues. The J segment lost 0 bases and the V segment lost 6 bases, leaving 5 bases of the junction unmatched. The CDR3 sequence: CASSPGQASGANVLTF. The CDR3 DNA sequence: TGTGCCAGCAGCCCCGGACAGGCCTCTGGGGCCAACGTCCTGACTTTC.

V is TRBV18 and J is TRBJ2-2; 8 bases fit TRBD1. After removal of 0 bases from V and 3 bases from J, the junction contained 0 bases not matched to a gene. Germline V gene data show CDR1 as KGHSH and CDR2 as LQKENI. This CDR3 contains 15 residues. In nucleotides, the CDR3 is TGTGCCAGCTCACCACCGACAGGGGACACCGGGGAGCTGTTTTTT. This encodes CASSPPTGDTGELFF.

This chain joins TRBV6-5 and TRBJ2-7; D ambiguous. The CDR3 is 12 residues long. The germline V gene has CDR1 MNHEY and CDR2 SVGAGI. V lost 7 bases to trimming and J lost 2 bases, with 9 bases between them. The CDR3 DNA follows: TGTGCCAGCATAACAATAACCTACGAGCAGTACTTC. Protein sequence: CASITITYEQYF.

J is TRBJ2-3 and V is TRBV15; TRBD2 matches at 9 bases. The CDR3 runs to 16 residues. Germline assignment: CDR1 LNHNV and CDR2 YYDKDF (reference sequence). The J segment lost 0 bases and the V segment lost 8 bases, leaving 9 bases of the junction unmatched. CDR3 protein: CATHRGRDTSTDTQYF. The DNA of the CDR3 is TGTGCCACCCACCGCGGGAGGGATACTAGCACAGATACGCAGTATTTT.

The chain has TRBV7-3 and TRBJ1-2, with 7 bases identical to TRBD1. The CDR3 contains 14 residues. Trimming cost V 4 bases and J 6 bases; bases outside gene matches: 8. CDR1 SGHTA and CDR2 FQGTGA come from the germline V gene. CDR3 residues: CASSYRRDSDGYTF. The CDR3, as DNA: TGTGCCAGCAGCTACAGGAGGGACAGTGATGGCTACACCTTC.

This rearrangement joins TRBV6-5 to TRBJ2-2; 13 bases align to TRBD2. V lost 9 bases and J lost 7; bases outside the gene matches: 5. The CDR3 has 14 amino acids. The V gene's germline CDR1 is MNHEY and CDR2 SVGAGI. CDR3 sequence (DNA): TGTGCCAGTTCCGGGACTAGCGGGATCGGGGAGCTGTTTTTT. It yields the protein CASSGTSGIGELFF.

The rearrangement uses TRBV6-5 and TRBJ2-6; D remains ambiguous. Germline CDR1 is MNHEY and CDR2 is SVGAGI. The V gene lost 10 bases and the J gene lost 1 base, with 14 bases spanning the gap. The CDR3 runs to 15 residues. The CDR3 nucleotides are TGTGCCACCTGTAATCACCAGTCTGGGGCCAACGTCCTGACTTTC. Encoded protein: CATCNHQSGANVLTF.

The chain links TRBV27 to TRBJ1-1; perhaps TRBD1 as D (6 bases). This CDR3 comprises 14 residues. Germline CDR1 reads MNHEY; CDR2 reads SMNVEV (reference sequence). Trimming shortened V by 1 base and J by 3 bases, and 9 bases separated the two germline ends. CDR3 sequence (DNA): TGTGCCAGCAGTTTATACAGGGATCACACTGAAGCTTTCTTT. Its protein is CASSLYRDHTEAFF.

V and J are TRBV3-1 (or the pseudogene TRBV3-2) and TRBJ2-1, with 12 positions matching TRBD2. V lost 3 bases and J lost 7; bases outside the gene matches: 10. Looked up from germline, CDR1 is LGHDT and CDR2 is YNNKEL (reference sequence). This CDR3 region has 17 residues. CDR3 coding DNA: TGTGCCAGCAGCCACATATTACTAGCGGGAGGAAGTAATGAGCAGTTCTTC. This sequence encodes CASSHILLAGGSNEQFF.

This clone was observed once. The chain is built from TRBV15 and TRBJ2-1; possibly TRBD2 for D (7 bases). From germline, CDR1 is LNHNV and CDR2 YYDKDF (reference sequence). This CDR3 comprises 14 residues. Trimming stripped 1 base from V and 12 bases from J, with 16 bases between. CDR3 sequence reads: CATSRGAGALGQFF. The CDR3 region has the DNA TGTGCCACCAGCAGAGGGGCGGGGGCTTTAGGGCAGTTCTTC.

As DNA, the CDR3 is TGTGCCAGTTCGAACCGGGACAGGGGGCCGACTGAAGCTTTCTTT. Translated, it gives CASSNRDRGPTEAFF. V and J are TRBV19 and TRBJ1-1; 12 nucleotides line up with TRBD1. CDR3 length: 15 amino acids. V trimming: 8 bases; J trimming: 5 bases; junction bases outside the gene matches: 9. Per the germline V gene, CDR1 is LNHDA and CDR2 is SQIVND (reference sequence). Together with reference TRBV19 and TRBJ1-1, the CDR3 gives the full variable domain: DGGITQSPKYLFRKEGQNVTLSCEQNLNHDAMYWYRQDPGQGLRLIYYSQIVNDFQKGDIAEGYSVSREKKESFPLTVTSAQKNPTAFYLCASSNRDRGPTEAFFGQGTRLTVV.

In this sample, this clone turned up a few times. The V call is TRBV5-1, the J call TRBJ1-4, with TRBD1 matching 10 bases. Germline loops: CDR1 SGHRS, CDR2 YFSETQ. CDR3 size: 15 residues. After removal of 0 bases from V and 6 bases from J, the junction contained 2 bases not matched to a gene. CDR3 in amino acids: CASSLAGTGDEKLFF. Written as DNA, the CDR3 is TGCGCCAGCAGCTTGGCCGGGACAGGGGATGAAAAACTGTTTTTT.

This rearrangement joins TRBV28 to TRBJ1-4, with D perhaps TRBD1 (5 bases). Germline loops: CDR1 MDHEN, CDR2 SYDVKM. V gave up 3 bases and J gave up 8 bases, with 13 bases separating them. This CDR3 comprises 14 residues. The CDR3 loop is CASSLSGGMEKLFF. The CDR3 DNA follows: TGTGCCAGCAGTTTGTCGGGGGGGATGGAAAAACTGTTTTTT.

The chain has TRBV2 and TRBJ2-4; 8 nucleotides match TRBD1. Unmatched junction bases numbered 12, after V lost 2 bases and J lost 0 bases. Germline CDR1 reads SNHLY; CDR2 reads FYNNEI. This CDR3 region has 19 residues. The CDR3 coding sequence is TGTGCCAGCAGTGAAATAACAGGGGGGAGTCGTATAGCCAAAAACATTCAGTACTTC. Protein product: CASSEITGGSRIAKNIQYF.

The CDR3 DNA sequence: TGTGCCAGCAGCCAGGAAACAGGGCGCAGTGGCTACACCTTC. This translates into CASSQETGRSGYTF. The chain couples TRBV4-2 to TRBJ1-2; tentatively, D is TRBD1 (6 bases). The CDR3 sequence is 14 residues long. In germline, CDR1 is LGHNA, CDR2 YNFKEQ. The V end lost 3 bases, the J end lost 7 bases, and 15 bases lay between the germline ends.